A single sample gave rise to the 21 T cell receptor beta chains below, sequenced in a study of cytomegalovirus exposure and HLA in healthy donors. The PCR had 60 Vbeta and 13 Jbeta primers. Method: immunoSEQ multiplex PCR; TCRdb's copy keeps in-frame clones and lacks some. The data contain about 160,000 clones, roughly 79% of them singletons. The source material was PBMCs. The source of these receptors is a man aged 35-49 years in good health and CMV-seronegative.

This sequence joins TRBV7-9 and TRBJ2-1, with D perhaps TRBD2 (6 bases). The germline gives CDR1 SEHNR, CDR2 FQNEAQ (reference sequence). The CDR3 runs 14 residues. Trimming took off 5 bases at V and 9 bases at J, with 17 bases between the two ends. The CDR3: CASSHGTGDVEQFF. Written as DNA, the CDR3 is TGTGCCAGCAGCCATGGGACTGGGGATGTTGAGCAGTTCTTC.

Written as DNA, the CDR3 is TGTGCCTGGAGTAGACAAAGGGGCTACGAGCAGTACTTC. Its translation: CAWSRQRGYEQYF. The chain combines TRBV30 with TRBJ2-7; the D gene is possibly TRBD1 (5 bases). Germline V lookup: CDR1 GTSNPN, CDR2 SVGIG (reference sequence). Trimming took off 2 bases at V and 3 bases at J, with 11 bases between the two ends. The CDR3 runs to 13 residues.

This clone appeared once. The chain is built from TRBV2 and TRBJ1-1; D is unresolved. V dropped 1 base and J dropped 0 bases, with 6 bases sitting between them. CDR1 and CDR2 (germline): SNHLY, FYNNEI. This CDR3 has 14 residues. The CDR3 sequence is CASSEDSMNTEAFF. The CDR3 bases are TGTGCCAGCAGTGAAGATAGCATGAACACTGAAGCTTTCTTT.

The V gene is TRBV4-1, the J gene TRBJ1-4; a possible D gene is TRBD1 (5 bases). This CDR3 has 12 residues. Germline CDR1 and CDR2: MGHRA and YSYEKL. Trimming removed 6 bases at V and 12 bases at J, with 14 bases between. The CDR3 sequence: CASRDIGVELFF. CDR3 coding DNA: TGCGCCAGCAGGGACATTGGGGTCGAACTGTTTTTT.

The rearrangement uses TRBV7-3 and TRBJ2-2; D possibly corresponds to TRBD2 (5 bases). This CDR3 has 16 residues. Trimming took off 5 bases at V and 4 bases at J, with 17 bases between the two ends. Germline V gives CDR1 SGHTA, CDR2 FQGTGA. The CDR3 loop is CASSSGPQTSTGELFF. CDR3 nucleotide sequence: TGTGCCAGCAGCAGCGGACCTCAGACCAGCACCGGGGAGCTGTTTTTT.

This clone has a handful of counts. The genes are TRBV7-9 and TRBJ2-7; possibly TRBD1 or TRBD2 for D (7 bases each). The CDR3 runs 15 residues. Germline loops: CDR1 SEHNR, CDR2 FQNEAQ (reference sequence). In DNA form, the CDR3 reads TGTTCCAGCAGCGGGACAGTTTCCCGCGTCTACGAGCAGTACGTC. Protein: CSSSGTVSRVYEQYV.

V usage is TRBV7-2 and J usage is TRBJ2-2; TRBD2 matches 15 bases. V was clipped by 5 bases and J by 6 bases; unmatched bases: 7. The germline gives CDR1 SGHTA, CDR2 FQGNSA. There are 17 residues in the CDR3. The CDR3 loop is CASSARTSGRVAGELFF. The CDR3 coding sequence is TGTGCCAGCAGCGCCAGGACTAGCGGGAGGGTAGCCGGGGAGCTGTTTTTT.

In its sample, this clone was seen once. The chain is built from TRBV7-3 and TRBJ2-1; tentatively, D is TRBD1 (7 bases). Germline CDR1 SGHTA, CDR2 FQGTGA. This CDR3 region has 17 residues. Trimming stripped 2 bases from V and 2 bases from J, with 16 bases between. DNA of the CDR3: TGTGCCAGCAGCTTAGAGGAGGGGGCCATACCCTACAATGAGCAGTTCTTC. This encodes CASSLEEGAIPYNEQFF. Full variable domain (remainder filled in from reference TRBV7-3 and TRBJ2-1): GAGVSQTPSNKVTEKGKYVELRCDPISGHTALYWYRQSLGQGPEFLIYFQGTGAADDSGLPNDRFFAVRPEGSVSTLKIQRTERGDSAVYLCASSLEEGAIPYNEQFFGPGTRLTVL.

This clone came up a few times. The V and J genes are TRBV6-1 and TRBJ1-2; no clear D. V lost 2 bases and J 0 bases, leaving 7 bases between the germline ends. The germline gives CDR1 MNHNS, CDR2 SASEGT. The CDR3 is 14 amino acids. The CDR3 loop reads CASSEQASNYGYTF. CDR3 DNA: TGTGCCAGCAGTGAACAGGCATCTAACTATGGCTACACCTTC.

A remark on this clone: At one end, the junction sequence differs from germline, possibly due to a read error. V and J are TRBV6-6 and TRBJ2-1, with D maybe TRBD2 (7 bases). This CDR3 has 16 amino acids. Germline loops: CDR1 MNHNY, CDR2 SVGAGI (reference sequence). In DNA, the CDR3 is TGTGCCAGCAGTTACTCGAGGGGGGGAATTAGGAATGAGCAGCTCTTC. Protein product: CASSYSRGGIRNEQLF.

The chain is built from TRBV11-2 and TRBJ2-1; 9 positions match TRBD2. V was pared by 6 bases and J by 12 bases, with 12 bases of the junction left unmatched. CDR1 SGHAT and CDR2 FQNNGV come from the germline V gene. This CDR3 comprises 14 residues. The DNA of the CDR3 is TGTGCCAGCAGTTCCTTGGCGGGAGGGCCTCGGCAGTTCTTC. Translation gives CASSSLAGGPRQFF.

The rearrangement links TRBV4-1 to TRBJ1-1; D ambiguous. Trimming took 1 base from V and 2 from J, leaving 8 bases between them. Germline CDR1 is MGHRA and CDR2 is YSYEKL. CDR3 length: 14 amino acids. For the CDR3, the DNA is TGCGCCAGCAGCCAAGGGATACTAAACACTGAAGCTTTCTTT. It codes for CASSQGILNTEAFF.

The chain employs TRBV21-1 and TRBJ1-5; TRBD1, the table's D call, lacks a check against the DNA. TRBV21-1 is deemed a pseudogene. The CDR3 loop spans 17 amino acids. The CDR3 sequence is CASSKGGPNGGSQPQHF. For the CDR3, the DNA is TGTGCCAGCAGCAAAGGGGGACCCAATGGGGGCAGTCAGCCCCAGCATTTT.

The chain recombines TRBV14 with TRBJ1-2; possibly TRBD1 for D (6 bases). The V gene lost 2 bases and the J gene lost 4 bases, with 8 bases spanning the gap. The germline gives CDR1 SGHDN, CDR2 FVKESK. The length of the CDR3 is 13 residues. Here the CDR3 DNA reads TGTGCCAGCAGCCAAAAGGACAGCTATGGCTACACCTTC. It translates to CASSQKDSYGYTF. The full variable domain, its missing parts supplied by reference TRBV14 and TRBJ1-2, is EAGVTQFPSHSVIEKGQTVTLRCDPISGHDNLYWYRRVMGKEIKFLLHFVKESKQDESGMPNNRFLAERTGGTYSTLKVQPAELEDSGVYFCASSQKDSYGYTFGSGTRLTVV.

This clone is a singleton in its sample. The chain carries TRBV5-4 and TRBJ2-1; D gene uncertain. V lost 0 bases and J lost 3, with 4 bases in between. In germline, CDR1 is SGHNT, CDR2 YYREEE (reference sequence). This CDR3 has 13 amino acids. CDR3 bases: TGTGCCAGCAGCTTGGGACACTACAATGAGCAGTTCTTC. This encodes CASSLGHYNEQFF.

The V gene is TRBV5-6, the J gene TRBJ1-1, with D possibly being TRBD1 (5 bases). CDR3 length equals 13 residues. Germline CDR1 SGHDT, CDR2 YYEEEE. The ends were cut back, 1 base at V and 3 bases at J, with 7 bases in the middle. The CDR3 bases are TGTGCCAGCAGCTTGAGGGACTACACTGAAGCTTTCTTT. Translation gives CASSLRDYTEAFF.

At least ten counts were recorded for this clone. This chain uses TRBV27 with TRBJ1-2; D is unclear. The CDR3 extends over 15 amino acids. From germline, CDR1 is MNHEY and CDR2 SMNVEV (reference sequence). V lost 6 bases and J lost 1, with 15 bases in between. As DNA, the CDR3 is TGTGCCAGCAGCCAAACCGCCGGAGTTAACTATGGCTACACCTTC. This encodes CASSQTAGVNYGYTF.

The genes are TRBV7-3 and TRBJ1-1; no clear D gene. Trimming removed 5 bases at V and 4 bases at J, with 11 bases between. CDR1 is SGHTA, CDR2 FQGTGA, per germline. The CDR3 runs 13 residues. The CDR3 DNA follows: TGTGCCAGCAGCCTAGACCCCTCCACTGAAGCTTTCTTT. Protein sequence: CASSLDPSTEAFF. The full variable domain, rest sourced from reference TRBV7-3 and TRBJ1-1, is GAGVSQTPSNKVTEKGKYVELRCDPISGHTALYWYRQSLGQGPEFLIYFQGTGAADDSGLPNDRFFAVRPEGSVSTLKIQRTERGDSAVYLCASSLDPSTEAFFGQGTRLTVV.

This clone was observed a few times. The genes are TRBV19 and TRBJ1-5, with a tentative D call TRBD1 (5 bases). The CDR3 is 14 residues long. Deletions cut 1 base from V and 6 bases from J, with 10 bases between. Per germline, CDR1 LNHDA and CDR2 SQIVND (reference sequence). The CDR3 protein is CASSIGGVAQPQHF. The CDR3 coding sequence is TGTGCCAGTAGTATAGGGGGGGTCGCTCAGCCCCAGCATTTT.

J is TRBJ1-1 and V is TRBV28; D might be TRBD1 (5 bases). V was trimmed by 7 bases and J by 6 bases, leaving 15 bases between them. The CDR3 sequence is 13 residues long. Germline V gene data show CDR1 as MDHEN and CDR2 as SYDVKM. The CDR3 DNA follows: TGTGCCAGCACCCTCCGGGGGTTACCTGAAGCTTTCTTT. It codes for CASTLRGLPEAFF.

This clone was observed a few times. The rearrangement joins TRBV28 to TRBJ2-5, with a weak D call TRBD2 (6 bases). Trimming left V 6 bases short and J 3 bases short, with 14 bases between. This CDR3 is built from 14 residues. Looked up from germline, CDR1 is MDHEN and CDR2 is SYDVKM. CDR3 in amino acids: CASRTRRAEETQYF. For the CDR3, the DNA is TGTGCCAGCAGGACTAGGAGGGCCGAAGAGACCCAGTACTTC.